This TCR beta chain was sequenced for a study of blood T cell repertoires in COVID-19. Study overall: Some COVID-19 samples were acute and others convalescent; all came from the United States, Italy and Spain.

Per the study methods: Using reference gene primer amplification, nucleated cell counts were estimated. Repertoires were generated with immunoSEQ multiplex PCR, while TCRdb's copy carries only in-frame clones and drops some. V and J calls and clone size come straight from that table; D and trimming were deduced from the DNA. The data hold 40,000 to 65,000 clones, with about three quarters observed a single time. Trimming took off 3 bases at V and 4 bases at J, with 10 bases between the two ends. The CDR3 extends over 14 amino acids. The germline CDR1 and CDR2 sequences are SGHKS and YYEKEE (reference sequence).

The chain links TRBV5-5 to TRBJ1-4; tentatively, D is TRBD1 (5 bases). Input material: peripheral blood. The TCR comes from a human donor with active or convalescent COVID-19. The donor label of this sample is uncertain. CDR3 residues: CASSWTGGNEKLFF. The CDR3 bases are TGTGCCAGCAGCTGGACGGGGGGTAATGAAAAACTGTTTTTT.